This TCR beta chain is drawn from a study of blood T cell repertoires in COVID-19. Study in general: The cDNA or gDNA used as material had been derived from T cells, B-cell-depleted T cells, or PBMCs.

The CDR3 has 15 amino acids. Germline values: CDR1 SGHNT, CDR2 YYREEE (reference sequence). With 5 bases clipped from V and 0 bases from J, the junction kept 6 bases outside the gene matches. The authors' processing: Quantification of nucleated cells was approximated via reference gene primer amplification. Profiling relied on immunoSEQ multiplex PCR, and the TCRdb table lists in-frame clones only, not all of them. D and trimming were read from the DNA, whereas the V and J calls and clone size are those reported in that table. The profile shows roughly 180,000 clones, about 85% of them singletons. The chain links TRBV5-4 to TRBJ2-3, with 7 bases lining up with TRBD1. The sequence came from a man between 60 and 75 years old who had recovered from COVID-19. Sequenced sample: peripheral blood. The CDR3 DNA sequence: TGTGCCAGCAGTTCATTGACAGGGAGCACAGATACGCAGTATTTT. This codes for CASSSLTGSTDTQYF. The variable domain in full, with the rest retrieved from reference TRBV5-4 and TRBJ2-3, is ETGVTQSPTHLIKTRGQQVTLRCSSQSGHNTVSWYQQALGQGPQFIFQYYREEENGRGNFPPRFSGLQFPNYSSELNVNALELDDSALYLCASSSLTGSTDTQYFGPGTRLTVL.